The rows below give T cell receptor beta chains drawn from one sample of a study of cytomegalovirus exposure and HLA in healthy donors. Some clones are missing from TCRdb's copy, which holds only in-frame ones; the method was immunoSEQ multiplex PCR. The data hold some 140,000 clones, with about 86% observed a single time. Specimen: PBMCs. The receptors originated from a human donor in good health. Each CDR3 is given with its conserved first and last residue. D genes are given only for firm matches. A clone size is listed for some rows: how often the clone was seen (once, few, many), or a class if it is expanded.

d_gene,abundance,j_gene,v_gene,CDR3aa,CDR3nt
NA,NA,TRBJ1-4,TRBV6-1,CASRRTTDTPLFF,TGTGCCAGCAGACGCACCACAGACACCCCACTGTTTTTT
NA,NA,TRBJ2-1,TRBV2,CASSDSSSDNNEQFF,TGTGCCAGCAGTGATTCGTCTAGCGACAACAATGAGCAGTTCTTC
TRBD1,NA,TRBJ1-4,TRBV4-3,CASSQPRAGTVGEKLFF,TGCGCCAGCAGCCAACCTCGGGCCGGGACAGTAGGAGAAAAACTGTTTTTT
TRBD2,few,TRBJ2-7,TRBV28,CASSSAGRGGSYEQYF,TGTGCCAGCAGTTCGGCCGGCCGGGGGGGCTCCTACGAGCAGTACTTC
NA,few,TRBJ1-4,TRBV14,CASSQWGRGTTNEKLFF,TGTGCCAGCAGCCAATGGGGAAGGGGTACAACTAATGAAAAACTGTTTTTT
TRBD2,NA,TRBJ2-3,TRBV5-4,CASSLGGSGGATDTQYF,TGTGCCAGCAGCTTGGGGGGTAGCGGGGGGGCCACAGATACGCAGTATTTT
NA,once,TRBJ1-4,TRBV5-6,CASSLGQFNEKLFF,TGTGCCAGCAGCTTGGGACAGTTTAATGAAAAACTGTTTTTT
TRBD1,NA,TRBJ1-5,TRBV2,CASSSDRESSQPQHF,TGTGCCAGCAGTTCCGACAGGGAAAGTTCTCAGCCCCAGCATTTT
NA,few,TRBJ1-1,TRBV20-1,CSARDQGPAFF,TGCAGTGCTAGAGATCAGGGCCCAGCTTTCTTT
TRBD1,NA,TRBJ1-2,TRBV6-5,CASSPTGDYGYTF,TGTGCCAGCAGTCCGACAGGGGACTATGGCTACACCTTC
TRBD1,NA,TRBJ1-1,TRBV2,CASILQGGDTEAFF,TGTGCCAGCATTCTACAGGGGGGCGACACTGAAGCTTTCTTT
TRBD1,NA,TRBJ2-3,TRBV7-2,CASSLRGGLADTQYF,TGTGCCAGCAGCTTGCGAGGGGGCCTGGCAGATACGCAGTATTTT
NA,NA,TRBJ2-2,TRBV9,CASSVGTRELFF,TGTGCCAGCAGCGTAGGGACTAGGGAGCTGTTTTTT
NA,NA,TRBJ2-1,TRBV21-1,CASSSCSSYNEQFF,TGTGCCAGCAGTTCATGTAGCTCCTACAATGAGCAGTTCTTC
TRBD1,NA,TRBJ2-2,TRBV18,CASSPGQGATGELFF,TGTGCCAGCTCACCGGGACAGGGGGCCACCGGGGAGCTGTTTTTT
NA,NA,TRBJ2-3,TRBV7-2,CASSLGAATYADTQYF,TGTGCCAGCAGCTTAGGAGCGGCTACGTACGCTGATACGCAGTATTTT
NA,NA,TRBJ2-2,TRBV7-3,CASSPRGLPPGNTGELFF,TGTGCCAGCAGCCCTCGCGGACTACCCCCGGGGAACACCGGGGAGCTGTTTTTT
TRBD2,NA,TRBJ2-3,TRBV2,CASRLAGGEDTQYF,TGTGCCAGCCGATTAGCGGGGGGAGAAGATACGCAGTATTTT
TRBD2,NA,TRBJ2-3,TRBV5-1,CASSSLAGGTDTQYF,TGCGCCAGCAGCTCCCTAGCGGGAGGCACAGATACGCAGTATTTT
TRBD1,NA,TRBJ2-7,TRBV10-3,CATGDRGTFPYEQYF,TGTGCTACTGGGGACAGGGGGACTTTTCCCTACGAGCAGTACTTC
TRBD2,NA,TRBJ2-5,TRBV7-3,CASSVSGREETQYF,TGTGCCAGCAGCGTGTCAGGGAGGGAAGAGACCCAGTACTTC
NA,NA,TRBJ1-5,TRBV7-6,CASSLVNQPQHF,TGTGCCAGCAGCTTAGTAAATCAGCCCCAGCATTTT
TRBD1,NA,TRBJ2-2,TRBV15,CATSRGQGAANTGELFF,TGTGCCACCAGCAGAGGTCAGGGGGCGGCGAACACCGGGGAGCTGTTTTTT
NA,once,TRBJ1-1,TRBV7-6,CASSYEQLNTEAFF,TGTGCCAGCAGCTACGAACAGTTGAACACTGAAGCTTTCTTT